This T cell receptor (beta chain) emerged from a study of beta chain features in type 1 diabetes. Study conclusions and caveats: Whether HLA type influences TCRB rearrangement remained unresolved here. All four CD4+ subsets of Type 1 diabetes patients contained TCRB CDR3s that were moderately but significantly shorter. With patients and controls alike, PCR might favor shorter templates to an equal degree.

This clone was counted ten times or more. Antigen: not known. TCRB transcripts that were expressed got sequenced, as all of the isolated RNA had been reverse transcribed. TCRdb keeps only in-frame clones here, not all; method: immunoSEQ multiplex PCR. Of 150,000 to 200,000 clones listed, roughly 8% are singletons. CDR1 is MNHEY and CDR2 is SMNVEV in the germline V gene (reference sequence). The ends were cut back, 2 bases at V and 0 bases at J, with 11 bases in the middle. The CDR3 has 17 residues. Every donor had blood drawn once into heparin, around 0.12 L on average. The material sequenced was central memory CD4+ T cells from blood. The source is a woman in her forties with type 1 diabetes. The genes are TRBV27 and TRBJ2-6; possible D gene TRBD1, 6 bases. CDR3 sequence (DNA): TGTGCCAGCAGTTTAAGGGGGATCGACTCTGGGGCCAACGTCCTGACTTTC. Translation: CASSLRGIDSGANVLTF.